This TCR beta chain emerged from a study of T cells in localized non-small cell lung cancer. Germline CDR1 reads LNHDA; CDR2 reads SQIVND (reference sequence). With 3 bases removed from V and 7 bases from J, the gap between germline ends came to 9 bases. The CDR3 contains 12 residues. Sequencing used immunoSEQ multiplex PCR; TCRdb keeps in-frame clones, though not all of them. This sample has about 20,000 clones, with around 87% found just once. This sequence was found in a man aged 35 to 69 with stage II squamous cell lung carcinoma. This chain uses TRBV19 with TRBJ1-1; D not certain. Sample: PBMCs, taken before any cancer treatment. The CDR3 here is CASSIRWGEAFF. CDR3 bases: TGTGCCAGTAGTATCAGGTGGGGTGAAGCTTTCTTT.